The 3 T cell receptor beta chains below come from one sample, sequenced in a study of blood T cell repertoires in COVID-19. Assay used: immunoSEQ multiplex PCR; TCRdb lists only in-frame clones, some missing. Of under 500,000 clones detected, 85% to 90% appear once; the ten largest clones hold roughly 1.1%. The sample taken for sequencing was PBMCs or T cells enriched from blood (not recorded which). These receptors were obtained from a man younger than 40 who had recovered from COVID-19.

The chain combines TRBV7-2 with TRBJ1-2; TRBD1 matches 7 bases. The CDR3 sequence is 15 residues long. Trimming cost V 5 bases and J 0 bases; bases outside gene matches: 6. Germline V gene sequence: CDR1 SGHTA, CDR2 FQGNSA. The DNA for the CDR3 is TGTGCCAGCAGCAGGCAGGGGGGAGCTAACTATGGCTACACCTTC. Its protein product is CASSRQGGANYGYTF.

This rearrangement joins TRBV14 to TRBJ2-2; D unresolved. Trimming removed 5 bases at V and 2 bases at J, with 6 bases between. The CDR3 totals 13 residues. The germline CDR1 and CDR2 sequences are SGHDN and FVKESK. The CDR3 loop is CASSLLNTGELFF. In nucleotides, the CDR3 is TGTGCCAGCAGCTTACTAAACACCGGGGAGCTGTTTTTT.

This sequence joins TRBV6-5 and TRBJ2-1, with 11 bases fitting TRBD1. Trimming cost V 4 bases and J 8 bases; bases outside gene matches: 4. There are 14 residues in the CDR3. From germline, CDR1 is MNHEY and CDR2 SVGAGI. In DNA form, the CDR3 reads TGTGCCAGCAGTTTCCGGGACAGGGGGGATGAGCAGTTCTTC. This translates into CASSFRDRGDEQFF.